Shown below are 24 T cell receptor beta chains from a single sample sequenced in a study of blood T cell repertoires in COVID-19. Method: immunoSEQ multiplex PCR; TCRdb's copy keeps in-frame clones and lacks some. The table has fewer than 45,000 clones, 70% to 90% seen once; the top ten hold under 35%. Source material: peripheral blood. The receptor source for this set is a woman aged 80 or over with acute or convalescent COVID-19.

This CDR3 reads CASSLSSNSAGLNQPQHF. CDR3 in DNA: TGCGCCAGCAGCCTATCGTCGAACTCGGCGGGACTCAATCAGCCCCAGCATTTT. V and J are TRBV4-1 and TRBJ1-5; D may be TRBD1 (5 bases). The CDR3 extends over 18 amino acids. Germline V CDR1 and CDR2: MGHRA, YSYEKL. V lost 4 bases, J lost 3 bases, and 22 bases lay in between.

Note on this clone: This sequence is one base from a far larger clone and is likely a read error. The V and J genes are TRBV7-2 and TRBJ2-2, with 7 bases matching TRBD2. Germline assignment: CDR1 SGHTA and CDR2 FQGNSA. Trimming removed 2 bases from V and 5 bases from J; junction bases left unmatched: 5. This CDR3 contains 15 residues. The CDR3 protein is CASSLSFGGTGELFF. As DNA, the CDR3 is TGTGCCAGCAGCTTAAGCTTCGGGGGGACCGGGGAGCTGTTTTTT.

This chain connects TRBV6-5 to TRBJ1-3; 7 positions agree with TRBD1. The germline V gene has CDR1 MNHEY and CDR2 SVGAGI. The V gene end was trimmed by 5 bases and the J gene end by 2 bases; junction bases not matched to a gene: 6. The CDR3 is 15 residues long. The CDR3 nucleotides read TGTGCCAGCAGTACCACAGGGGAAGCTGGAAACACCATATATTTT. It yields the protein CASSTTGEAGNTIYF.

The chain recombines TRBV3-1 (or the pseudogene TRBV3-2) with TRBJ2-5; a weak D match, TRBD1 (6 bases). Germline values: CDR1 LGHDT, CDR2 YNNKEL (reference sequence). Trimming left V 2 bases short and J 4 bases short, with 14 bases between. The CDR3 has 15 amino acids. The CDR3 nucleotides are TGTGCCAGCAGCCAAAACAGGGTAGGGGTAGAGACCCAGTACTTC. Residues: CASSQNRVGVETQYF.

The rearrangement joins TRBV28 to TRBJ1-4; TRBD1 agrees at 7 bases. The ends lost 2 bases at V and 8 bases at J; junction bases unmatched: 5. This CDR3 spans 14 amino acids. Germline loops: CDR1 MDHEN, CDR2 SYDVKM. CDR3 loop: CASSLEGAGEKLFF. Here the CDR3 DNA reads TGTGCCAGCAGTTTAGAGGGGGCGGGAGAAAAACTGTTTTTT.

The J gene is TRBJ2-7, the V gene TRBV6-5; possible D gene TRBD1, 6 bases. V was shortened by 8 bases and J by 3 bases, with 11 bases between the two germline ends. The CDR3 has 12 residues. From germline, CDR1 is MNHEY and CDR2 SVGAGI. The CDR3 DNA reads TGTGCCAGCTACAGGGCCGACTACGAGCAGTACTTC. This sequence encodes CASYRADYEQYF.

This clone was detected once. The chain couples TRBV2 to TRBJ2-2; 7 bases match TRBD2. CDR3 length: 17 amino acids. In germline, CDR1 is SNHLY, CDR2 FYNNEI. J lost 3 bases, V lost 1 base, and 8 bases had no gene match. This CDR3 reads CASSEVGAGAYTGELFF. The CDR3 DNA follows: TGTGCCAGCAGTGAAGTCGGGGCGGGAGCTTACACCGGGGAGCTGTTTTTT.

The genes are TRBV7-6 and TRBJ2-5; 9 bases match TRBD1. J lost 4 bases, V lost 4 bases, and 4 bases had no gene match. Germline loops: CDR1 SGHVS, CDR2 FNYEAQ. The CDR3 length is 14 residues. The CDR3 region has the DNA TGTGCCAGCAGCTCAACAGGGGGCGGAGAGACCCAGTACTTC. Translation: CASSSTGGGETQYF.

The chain is built from TRBV25-1 and TRBJ2-7, with 10 bases identical to TRBD2. The CDR3 covers 14 residues. Trimming removed 10 bases from V and 0 bases from J; junction bases left unmatched: 6. Germline CDR1 MGHDK, CDR2 SYGVNS. CDR3 protein: CATLAGDNSYEQYF. The CDR3 region has the DNA TGTGCCACCCTAGCGGGAGACAACTCCTACGAGCAGTACTTC.

This chain joins TRBV15 and TRBJ2-3, with TRBD2 as a possible D gene (5 bases). Trimming cost V 8 bases and J 2 bases, with 11 bases left between them. The CDR3 consists of 13 residues. Germline CDR1 and CDR2: LNHNV and YYDKDF (reference sequence). The CDR3: CATAEDFTDTQYF. The CDR3 nucleotides are TGTGCCACCGCGGAGGATTTCACAGATACGCAGTATTTT.

This clone was recorded only once. This chain connects TRBV10-2 to TRBJ2-3; D perhaps matches TRBD1 (6 bases). Trimming stripped 6 bases from V and 4 bases from J, with 14 bases between. Germline V gene sequence: CDR1 WSHSY, CDR2 SAAADI. The CDR3 spans 14 residues. The CDR3: CASRQGPVADTQYF. CDR3 coding DNA: TGCGCCAGCAGACAGGGTCCGGTAGCAGATACGCAGTATTTT.

This sequence joins TRBV29-1 and TRBJ1-2; a weak D match, TRBD1 (6 bases). Per the germline V gene, CDR1 is SQVTM and CDR2 is ANQGSEA. The CDR3 is 13 residues long. V dropped 7 bases and J dropped 5 bases, with 17 bases sitting between them. CDR3 sequence: CSAGEAPLYGYTF. The CDR3 region has the DNA TGCAGCGCAGGGGAGGCCCCCCTATATGGCTACACCTTC. Based on the CDR3 plus reference TRBV29-1 and TRBJ1-2, the full variable domain is SAVISQKPSRDICQRGTSLTIQCQVDSQVTMMFWYRQQPGQSLTLIATANQGSEATYESGFVIDKFPISRPNLTFSTLTVSNMSPEDSSIYLCSAGEAPLYGYTFGSGTRLTVV.

The rearrangement links TRBV5-1 to TRBJ1-4; D is uncertain. CDR1 SGHRS and CDR2 YFSETQ come from the germline V gene. This CDR3 spans 15 amino acids. Trimming left V 4 bases short and J 4 bases short, with 14 bases between. The CDR3 DNA sequence: TGCGCCAGCAGCCCGGTTCCCGGTAGTAATGAAAAACTGTTTTTT. This encodes CASSPVPGSNEKLFF.

The chain is built from TRBV19 and TRBJ2-2; D is ambiguous. Germline CDR1 is LNHDA and CDR2 is SQIVND (reference sequence). The CDR3 covers 14 residues. The germline V and J ends were trimmed by 6 bases and 1 base, with 9 bases remaining between them. The CDR3 region has the DNA TGTGCCAGTAGGCTAGGCCAGAACACCGGGGAGCTGTTTTTT. Translation gives CASRLGQNTGELFF.

This chain uses TRBV6-4 with TRBJ1-1, with no clear D. This CDR3 contains 14 residues. Germline values: CDR1 MRHNA, CDR2 SNTAGT. The ends were cut back, 0 bases at V and 1 base at J, with 6 bases in the middle. The CDR3 is CASSDSYGNTEAFF. The CDR3 coding sequence is TGTGCCAGCAGTGACTCTTACGGGAACACTGAAGCTTTCTTT.

The rearrangement uses TRBV2 and TRBJ1-1; D gene unclear. Trimming removed 6 bases at V and 1 base at J, with 9 bases between. Germline CDR1 and CDR2: SNHLY and FYNNEI. The CDR3 extends over 13 amino acids. The CDR3 spells CASSTAANTEAFF. The CDR3 DNA sequence: TGTGCCAGCAGCACCGCGGCGAACACTGAAGCTTTCTTT.

The CDR3 sequence is CASTPGQPSTYNEQFF. As DNA, the CDR3 is TGTGCCAGCACCCCCGGACAGCCTTCAACCTACAATGAGCAGTTCTTC. The J gene is TRBJ2-1, the V gene TRBV3-1 (or the pseudogene TRBV3-2), with D possibly matching TRBD1 (6 bases). Germline values: CDR1 LGHDT, CDR2 YNNKEL (reference sequence). The CDR3 loop spans 16 amino acids. V lost 7 bases to trimming and J lost 2 bases, with 18 bases between them.

This clone came up a few times. This rearrangement joins TRBV7-7 to TRBJ2-1; 8 bases agree with TRBD2. The germline V gene has CDR1 SSHAT and CDR2 FNYEAQ (reference sequence). The V segment lost 7 bases and the J segment 8 bases; nucleotides outside the gene matches: 13. There are 15 residues in the CDR3. DNA for the CDR3: TGTGCCAGCATCAAGGACCGGACTAGCAAGTATGAGCAGTTCTTC. Translation gives CASIKDRTSKYEQFF.

V usage is TRBV3-1 (or the pseudogene TRBV3-2) and J usage is TRBJ1-2; tentative D call: TRBD1 (6 bases). The CDR3 has 12 amino acids. The V end lost 8 bases, the J end lost 4 bases, and 11 bases lay between the germline ends. Germline assignment: CDR1 LGHDT and CDR2 YNNKEL (reference sequence). CDR3 DNA: TGTGCCAGCGGCGGGGGGCGCTATGGCTACACCTTC. Translated: CASGGGRYGYTF.

The chain links TRBV18 to TRBJ2-1; D is unclear. The CDR3 runs 11 residues. Deletions cut 4 bases from V and 7 bases from J, with 5 bases between. Per the germline V gene, CDR1 is KGHSH and CDR2 is LQKENI. CDR3 coding DNA: TGTGCCAGCTCACGAGAGAATGAGCAGTTCTTC. Its translation is CASSRENEQFF. Full variable domain (outside the CDR3, taken from reference TRBV18 and TRBJ2-1): NAGVMQNPRHLVRRRGQEARLRCSPMKGHSHVYWYRQLPEEGLKFMVYLQKENIIDESGMPKERFSAEFPKEGPSILRIQQVVRGDSAAYFCASSRENEQFFGPGTRLTVL.

The chain links TRBV30 to TRBJ2-5, with D perhaps TRBD2 (5 bases). Germline V gene lookup returns CDR1 GTSNPN and CDR2 SVGIG (reference sequence). The V end was cut by 3 bases, the J end by 2 bases, with 19 bases between. This CDR3 contains 16 residues. CDR3 coding DNA: TGTGCCTGGAGCCCCACATCAGGAGGTCGGCAAGAGACCCAGTACTTC. This sequence encodes CAWSPTSGGRQETQYF. The full variable domain, with the rest looked up from reference TRBV30 and TRBJ2-5, is SQTIHQWPATLVQPVGSPLSLECTVEGTSNPNLYWYRQAAGRGLQLLFYSVGIGQISSEVPQNLSASRPQDRQFILSSKKLLLSDSGFYLCAWSPTSGGRQETQYFGPGTRLLVL.

To note about this clone: This likely came from a read error, as a far larger clone is one base away. This chain uses TRBV2 with TRBJ2-7; D tentatively reads TRBD1 or TRBD2 (6 bases each). Trimming took off 8 bases at V and 0 bases at J, with 20 bases between the two ends. The germline gives CDR1 SNHLY, CDR2 FYNNEI. The length of the CDR3 is 16 residues. The CDR3 loop reads CASCGGQRVGSYEQYF. The DNA for the CDR3 is TGTGCCAGCTGTGGGGGGCAACGGGTGGGCTCCTACGAGCAGTACTTC.

The chain links TRBV7-2 to TRBJ2-4; 12 nucleotides align to TRBD2. This CDR3 is 14 amino acids long. From germline, CDR1 is SGHTA and CDR2 FQGNSA. The ends lost 5 bases at V and 6 bases at J; junction bases unmatched: 2. CDR3 amino acids: CASSRGLAGNIQYF. The CDR3 DNA sequence: TGTGCCAGCAGCCGGGGACTAGCGGGAAACATTCAGTACTTC.

This clone was detected only once. The DNA of the CDR3 is TGTGCCTCCCCGCCGACAGGGTTTGGAAACACCATATATTTT. Translated, it gives CASPPTGFGNTIYF. The V call is TRBV30, the J call TRBJ1-3, with TRBD1 matching 7 bases. From germline, CDR1 is GTSNPN and CDR2 SVGIG (reference sequence). Trimming removed 7 bases from V and 3 bases from J; junction bases left unmatched: 9. The CDR3 totals 14 residues.